This TCR beta chain was observed in a study of T cell changes during pregnancy in multiple sclerosis. J was trimmed by 2 bases and V by 4 bases; bases with no gene match: 5. This CDR3 is built from 14 residues. Looked up from germline, CDR1 is MDHEN and CDR2 is SYDVKM. Here immunoSEQ multiplex PCR was the method, and the copy in TCRdb shows in-frame clones only, minus some. Altogether tens of thousands of clones are present, around nine tenths being singletons, with the ten largest covering 9.5% to 15%. Source: CD8+ T cells from peripheral blood mononuclear cells, taken in the first trimester of pregnancy. The receptor comes from a female donor with multiple sclerosis, enrolled in a pregnancy study. This rearrangement joins TRBV28 to TRBJ2-7; 7 bases are shared with TRBD1. The CDR3 DNA follows: TGTGCCAGCAGTTGGCAGGGGGTCGCCTACGAGCAGTACTTC. The encoded protein is CASSWQGVAYEQYF.